This is a list of T cell receptor beta chains from one sample in a study of T cell changes during pregnancy in multiple sclerosis. TCRdb's copy holds only in-frame clones and misses some; the assay was immunoSEQ multiplex PCR. Of 45,000 to 65,000 clones in the sample, roughly 90% are singletons; the top ten hold roughly 3.5%. The starting material was peripheral blood, obtained after pregnancy. These receptors originate from a female donor in good health, enrolled as a control in a pregnancy study. CDR3s include the opening cysteine and the closing phenylalanine or tryptophan. The D gene is left open where the match is weak. The size of a clone is reported for some rows only, either as once, few or many, or as a class for expanded clones.

clone size,J gene,D gene,V gene,CDR3 protein,CDR3 DNA
-,TRBJ1-1,TRBD1,TRBV28,CASSSQGAGSPEAFF,TGTGCCAGCAGCTCACAGGGGGCAGGGAGTCCTGAAGCTTTCTTT
-,TRBJ2-1,TRBD1,TRBV11-3,CASTQGAAYNEQFF,TGTGCCAGCACCCAGGGGGCGGCGTACAATGAGCAGTTCTTC
-,TRBJ2-1,-,TRBV14,CASSGDWYNEQFF,TGTGCCAGCAGCGGGGACTGGTACAATGAGCAGTTCTTC
-,TRBJ2-4,TRBD1,TRBV19,CASSELQGVDIQYF,TGTGCCAGTAGTGAGTTACAGGGGGTGGACATTCAGTACTTC
-,TRBJ2-2,-,TRBV19,CASTPGTLNTGELFF,TGTGCCAGTACCCCCGGGACACTAAACACCGGGGAGCTGTTTTTT
-,TRBJ2-7,-,TRBV19,CASSIGEGGSYEQYF,TGTGCCAGTAGTATAGGTGAGGGCGGTTCCTACGAGCAGTACTTC
-,TRBJ2-7,TRBD1,TRBV5-1,CASSRGQGKKQYF,TGCGCCAGCAGCCGAGGACAGGGCAAGAAGCAGTACTTC
once,TRBJ2-3,-,TRBV7-2,CASSSFGGSTDTQYF,TGTGCCAGCAGCTCGTTCGGCGGGAGCACAGATACGCAGTATTTT
-,TRBJ2-1,TRBD2,TRBV5-1,CASSYPTSGGAREQFF,TGCGCCAGCAGTTATCCGACTAGCGGGGGGGCCCGTGAGCAGTTCTTC
-,TRBJ1-2,-,TRBV11-3,CASSPSFNYGYTF,TGTGCCAGCAGCCCGTCGTTTAACTATGGCTACACCTTC
medium-sized,TRBJ2-5,-,TRBV7-9,CASSLSGLEETQYF,TGTGCCAGCAGCCTTTCAGGGCTAGAAGAGACCCAGTACTTC
-,TRBJ2-1,TRBD2,TRBV9,CASSVAREREGRNEQFF,TGTGCCAGCAGCGTAGCGAGGGAGCGGGAGGGCCGAAATGAGCAGTTCTTC
-,TRBJ1-2,-,TRBV11-3,CASSLDGNRDYGYTF,TGTGCCAGCAGCTTAGATGGGAACAGGGACTATGGCTACACCTTC
-,TRBJ2-1,-,TRBV5-6,CASSLYGPEGSSYNEQFF,TGTGCCAGCAGCTTGTACGGCCCCGAGGGAAGCTCCTACAATGAGCAGTTCTTC
-,TRBJ1-2,-,TRBV5-6,CASSLAPAAIYGYTF,TGTGCCAGCAGCTTGGCCCCAGCGGCTATCTATGGCTACACCTTC
-,TRBJ1-2,-,TRBV5-1,CASSVAGDYGYTF,TGCGCCAGCAGCGTAGCCGGGGACTATGGCTACACCTTC
-,TRBJ1-4,TRBD1,TRBV10-2,CATRQGANEKLFF,TGCGCCACACGCCAGGGGGCTAATGAAAAACTGTTTTTT
-,TRBJ1-2,TRBD1,TRBV6-1,CASSGGQTLYGYTF,TGTGCCAGCAGCGGGGGACAGACCCTCTATGGCTACACCTTC
-,TRBJ2-5,-,TRBV21-1,CASRNTGPLETQYF,TGTGCCAGCAGGAATACAGGGCCCCTGGAGACCCAGTACTTC
-,TRBJ2-3,TRBD1,TRBV5-1,CASSLVTGDPDTQYF,TGCGCCAGCAGCTTGGTTACAGGGGACCCAGATACGCAGTATTTT
-,TRBJ1-1,TRBD1,TRBV5-1,CASSLAGPGGQGFTEAFF,TGCGCCAGCAGCTTGGCCGGGCCAGGGGGGCAAGGGTTCACTGAAGCTTTCTTT
-,TRBJ2-2,TRBD2,TRBV5-1,CASSLSAGENTGELFF,TGCGCCAGCAGCTTGTCTGCGGGGGAGAACACCGGGGAGCTGTTTTTT
-,TRBJ1-2,-,TRBV30,CAWSVYGAGDYGYTF,TGTGCCTGGAGTGTATACGGCGCAGGGGACTATGGCTACACCTTC
many,TRBJ1-5,-,TRBV13,CASRKGGAGGNQPQHF,TGTGCCAGCAGAAAGGGGGGGGCGGGCGGCAATCAGCCCCAGCATTTT
-,TRBJ1-2,-,TRBV19,CAVLEAGYGYTF,TGTGCCGTCCTGGAGGCAGGATATGGCTACACCTTC
-,TRBJ1-3,-,TRBV11-3,CASSGLAAGNTIYF,TGTGCCAGCAGCGGCCTGGCGGCTGGAAACACCATATATTTT
-,TRBJ2-5,TRBD2,TRBV9,CASSVLAGEETQYF,TGTGCCAGCAGCGTATTAGCGGGAGAAGAGACCCAGTACTTC
-,TRBJ2-1,TRBD2,TRBV5-8,CASSFSGNNEQFF,TGTGCCAGCAGCTTCAGCGGGAACAATGAGCAGTTCTTC
-,TRBJ2-1,TRBD2,TRBV4-1,CASSLTSGKTNEQFF,TGCGCCAGCAGCCTTACTAGCGGAAAGACGAATGAGCAGTTCTTC
-,TRBJ2-7,TRBD2,TRBV19,CASSIGLAGASEQYF,TGTGCCAGTAGTATAGGACTAGCGGGAGCCAGCGAGCAGTACTTC
-,TRBJ2-3,TRBD1,TRBV6-5,CASKEDRAVDTQYF,TGTGCCAGCAAGGAGGACAGGGCGGTAGATACGCAGTATTTT
-,TRBJ1-2,TRBD1,TRBV27,CASRQGASTNYGYTF,TGTGCCAGTCGACAGGGGGCTTCAACCAACTATGGCTACACCTTC
-,TRBJ2-3,TRBD1,TRBV6-5,CASSYSWTGITDTQYF,TGTGCCAGCAGTTACTCGTGGACAGGGATCACAGATACGCAGTATTTT
-,TRBJ1-1,-,TRBV7-3,CASSLNGGLGRNTEAFF,TGTGCCAGCAGCTTAAACGGGGGACTGGGACGGAACACTGAAGCTTTCTTT
-,TRBJ2-3,-,TRBV18,CASSPGDPRDTQYF,TGTGCCAGCTCACCCGGCGATCCGAGGGATACGCAGTATTTT
-,TRBJ1-4,-,TRBV18,CASSPMRANEKLFF,TGTGCCAGCTCACCAATGAGGGCTAATGAAAAACTGTTTTTT
-,TRBJ1-2,TRBD1,TRBV15,CATSRGQGGNYGYTF,TGTGCCACCAGCAGGGGTCAGGGGGGAAACTATGGCTACACCTTC
-,TRBJ1-2,TRBD1,TRBV6-1,CASSLRGQGTDGYTF,TGTGCCAGCAGTCTACGTGGACAGGGAACGGATGGCTACACCTTC
-,TRBJ1-3,TRBD1,TRBV7-8,CASSWGQGTTGNTIYF,TGTGCCAGCAGCTGGGGACAGGGAACCACTGGAAACACCATATATTTT
-,TRBJ2-3,TRBD2,TRBV4-3,CASSHLGTSGPGGTDTQYF,TGCGCCAGCAGCCATCTGGGGACTAGCGGACCGGGGGGCACAGATACGCAGTATTTT
-,TRBJ1-2,TRBD1,TRBV6-6,CASIRTGVDYGYTF,TGTGCCAGCATAAGGACAGGGGTGGACTATGGCTACACCTTC
-,TRBJ2-7,-,TRBV28,CASSFNNREFNEQYF,TGTGCCAGCAGTTTCAATAACAGGGAATTCAACGAGCAGTACTTC
-,TRBJ2-5,TRBD2,TRBV29-1,CSVAGLAGVETQYF,TGCAGCGTAGCAGGACTAGCGGGAGTTGAGACCCAGTACTTC
-,TRBJ1-3,-,TRBV2,CASSDRGNTIYF,TGTGCCAGCAGTGACAGGGGAAACACCATATATTTT
many,TRBJ1-2,-,TRBV7-9,CASSLDSGAGYYGYTF,TGTGCCAGCAGCTTAGATAGCGGGGCAGGCTACTATGGCTACACCTTC
-,TRBJ2-1,TRBD2,TRBV11-3,CASSLSGRAVNEQFF,TGTGCCAGCAGCTTAAGCGGGAGGGCCGTGAATGAGCAGTTCTTC